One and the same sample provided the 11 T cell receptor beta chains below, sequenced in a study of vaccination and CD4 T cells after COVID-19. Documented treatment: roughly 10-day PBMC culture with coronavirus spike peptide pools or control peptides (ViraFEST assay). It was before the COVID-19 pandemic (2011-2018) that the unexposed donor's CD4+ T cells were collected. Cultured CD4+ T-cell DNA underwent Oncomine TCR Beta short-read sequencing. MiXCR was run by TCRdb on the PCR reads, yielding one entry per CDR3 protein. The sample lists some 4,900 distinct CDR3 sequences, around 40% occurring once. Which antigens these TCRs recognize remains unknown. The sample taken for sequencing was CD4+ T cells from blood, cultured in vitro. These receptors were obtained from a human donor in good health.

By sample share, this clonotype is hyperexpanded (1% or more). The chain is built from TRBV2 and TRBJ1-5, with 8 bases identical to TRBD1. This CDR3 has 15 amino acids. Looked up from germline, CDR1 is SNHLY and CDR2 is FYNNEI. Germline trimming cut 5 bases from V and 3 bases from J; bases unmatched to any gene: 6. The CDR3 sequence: CASSIRTGSNQPQHF. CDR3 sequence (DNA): TGTGCCAGCAGTATCAGGACAGGGTCCAATCAGCCCCAGCATTTT.

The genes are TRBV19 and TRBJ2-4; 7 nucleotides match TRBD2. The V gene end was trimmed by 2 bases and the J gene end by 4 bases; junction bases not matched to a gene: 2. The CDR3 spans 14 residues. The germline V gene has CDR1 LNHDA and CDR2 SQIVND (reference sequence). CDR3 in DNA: TGTGCCAGTAGTATATCAGCGGGGAAAAACATTCAGTACTTC. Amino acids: CASSISAGKNIQYF. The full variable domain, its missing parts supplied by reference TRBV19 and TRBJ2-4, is DGGITQSPKYLFRKEGQNVTLSCEQNLNHDAMYWYRQDPGQGLRLIYYSQIVNDFQKGDIAEGYSVSREKKESFPLTVTSAQKNPTAFYLCASSISAGKNIQYFGAGTRLSVL.

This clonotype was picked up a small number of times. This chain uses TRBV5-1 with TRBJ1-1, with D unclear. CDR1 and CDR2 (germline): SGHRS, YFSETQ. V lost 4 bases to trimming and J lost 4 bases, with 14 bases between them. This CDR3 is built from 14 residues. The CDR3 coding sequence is TGCGCCAGCAGCCCCCGGGAGGGCGCCACTGAAGCTTTCTTT. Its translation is CASSPREGATEAFF.

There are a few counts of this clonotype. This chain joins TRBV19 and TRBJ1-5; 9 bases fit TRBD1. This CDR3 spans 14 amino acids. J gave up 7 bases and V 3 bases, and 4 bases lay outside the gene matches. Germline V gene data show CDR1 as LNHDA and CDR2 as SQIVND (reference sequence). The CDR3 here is CASSITGGGQPQHF. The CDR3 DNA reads TGTGCCAGTAGTATCACAGGGGGCGGACAGCCCCAGCATTTT. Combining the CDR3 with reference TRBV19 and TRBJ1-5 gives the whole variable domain DGGITQSPKYLFRKEGQNVTLSCEQNLNHDAMYWYRQDPGQGLRLIYYSQIVNDFQKGDIAEGYSVSREKKESFPLTVTSAQKNPTAFYLCASSITGGGQPQHFGDGTRLSIL.

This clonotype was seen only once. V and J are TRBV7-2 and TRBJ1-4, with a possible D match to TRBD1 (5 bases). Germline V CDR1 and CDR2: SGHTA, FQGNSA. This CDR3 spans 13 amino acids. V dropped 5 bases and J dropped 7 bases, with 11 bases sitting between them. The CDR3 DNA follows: TGTGCCAGCAGCCCGGGGCGGGCTGAAAAACTGTTTTTT. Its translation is CASSPGRAEKLFF.

The CDR3 bases are TGTGCCAGCAGCAAAAAACAGGGGGAGTACTTC. As protein: CASSKKQGEYF. The V gene is TRBV7-9, the J gene TRBJ2-7; TRBD1 aligns across 8 bases. The ends lost 5 bases at V and 11 bases at J; junction bases unmatched: 5. This CDR3 is 11 amino acids long. Looked up from germline, CDR1 is SEHNR and CDR2 is FQNEAQ (reference sequence). The full variable domain, rest sourced from reference TRBV7-9 and TRBJ2-7, is DTGVSQNPRHKITKRGQNVTFRCDPISEHNRLYWYRQTLGQGPEFLTYFQNEAQLEKSRLLSDRFSAERPKGSFSTLEIQRTEQGDSAMYLCASSKKQGEYFGPGTRLTVT.

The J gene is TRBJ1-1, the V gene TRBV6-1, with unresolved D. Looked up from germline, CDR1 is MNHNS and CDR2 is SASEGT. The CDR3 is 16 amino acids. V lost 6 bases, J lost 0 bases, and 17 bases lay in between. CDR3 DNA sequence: TGTGCCAGCAGCACAATCCACAGCCCCATGAACACTGAAGCTTTCTTT. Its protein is CASSTIHSPMNTEAFF.

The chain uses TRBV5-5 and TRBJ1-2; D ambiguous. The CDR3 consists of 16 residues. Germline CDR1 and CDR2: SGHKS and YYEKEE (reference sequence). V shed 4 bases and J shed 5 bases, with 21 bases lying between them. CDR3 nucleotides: TGTGCCAGCAGCCCGGGAGGGCAGCCGAGCGGGTATGGCTACACCTTC. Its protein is CASSPGGQPSGYGYTF.

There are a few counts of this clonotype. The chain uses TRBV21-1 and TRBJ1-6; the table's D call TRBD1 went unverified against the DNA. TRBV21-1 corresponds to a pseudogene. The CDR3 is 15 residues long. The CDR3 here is CASSRDSSYNSPLHF. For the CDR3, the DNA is TGTGCCAGCAGCAGGGACAGCTCCTATAATTCACCCCTCCACTTT.

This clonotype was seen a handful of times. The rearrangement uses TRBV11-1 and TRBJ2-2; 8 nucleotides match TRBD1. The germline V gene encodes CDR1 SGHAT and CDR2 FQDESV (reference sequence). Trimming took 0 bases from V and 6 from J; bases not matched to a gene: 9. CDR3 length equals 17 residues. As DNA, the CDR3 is TGTGCCAGCAGCTTAGCTTCGGGACAGGCGCTCTCCGGGGAGCTGTTTTTT. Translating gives CASSLASGQALSGELFF.

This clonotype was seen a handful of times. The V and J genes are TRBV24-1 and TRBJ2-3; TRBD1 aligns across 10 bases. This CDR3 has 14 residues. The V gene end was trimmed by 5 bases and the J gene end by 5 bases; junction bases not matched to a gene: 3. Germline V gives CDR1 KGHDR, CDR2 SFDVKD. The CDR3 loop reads CATSGTGGIDTQYF. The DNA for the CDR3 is TGTGCCACCAGTGGGACAGGGGGTATAGATACGCAGTATTTT.